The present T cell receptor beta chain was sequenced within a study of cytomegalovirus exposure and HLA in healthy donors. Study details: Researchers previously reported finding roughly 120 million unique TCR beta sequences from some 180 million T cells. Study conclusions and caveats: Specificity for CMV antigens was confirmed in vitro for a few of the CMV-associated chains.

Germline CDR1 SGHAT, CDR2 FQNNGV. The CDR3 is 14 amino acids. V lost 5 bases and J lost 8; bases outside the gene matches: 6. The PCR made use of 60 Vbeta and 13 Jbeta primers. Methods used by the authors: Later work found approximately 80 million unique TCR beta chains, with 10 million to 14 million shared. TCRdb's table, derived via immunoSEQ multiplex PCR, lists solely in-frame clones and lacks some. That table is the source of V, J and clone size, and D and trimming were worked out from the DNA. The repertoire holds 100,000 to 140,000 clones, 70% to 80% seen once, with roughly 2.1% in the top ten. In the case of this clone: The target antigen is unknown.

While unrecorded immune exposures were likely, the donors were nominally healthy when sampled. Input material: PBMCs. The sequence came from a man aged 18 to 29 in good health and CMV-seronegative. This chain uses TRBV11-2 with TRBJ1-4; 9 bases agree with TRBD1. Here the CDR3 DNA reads TGTGCCAGCAGCGTAACAGGGGGCGACGAAAAACTGTTTTTT. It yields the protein CASSVTGGDEKLFF.